Listed below are T cell receptor beta chains from one sample, sequenced in a study of blood T cell repertoires in COVID-19. TCRdb keeps only in-frame clones here, not all; method: immunoSEQ multiplex PCR. Here the sample spans fewer than 150,000 clones, roughly 80% being singletons. Input material: peripheral blood. The receptor set was obtained from a middle-aged man with acute or convalescent COVID-19. Each CDR3 is given with its conserved first and last residue. Each record gives: V gene, D gene, J gene, clone size, CDR3 DNA, CDR3 protein. D genes are given only for firm matches. Not every row has a clone size; where given, it reads once, few, many or a size class.

v_gene: TRBV18; d_gene: TRBD1; j_gene: TRBJ1-6; abundance: .; CDR3nt: TGTGCCAGCTCACCATACTCAGGGGGGCAAAATTCACCCCTCCACTTT; CDR3aa: CASSPYSGGQNSPLHF
v_gene: TRBV11-2; d_gene: .; j_gene: TRBJ2-7; abundance: .; CDR3nt: TGTGCCAGCAGCTCTTTCCGGTCGGTAATTCACTACGAGCAGTACTTC; CDR3aa: CASSSFRSVIHYEQYF
v_gene: TRBV4-2; d_gene: .; j_gene: TRBJ1-3; abundance: .; CDR3nt: TGTGCCAGCAGCCAGGAATCGACTTCAGGGCAAGGAAACACCATATATTTT; CDR3aa: CASSQESTSGQGNTIYF
v_gene: TRBV10-1; d_gene: .; j_gene: TRBJ1-1; abundance: .; CDR3nt: TGCGCCAGCAAAGGACAGAACACTGAAGCTTTCTTT; CDR3aa: CASKGQNTEAFF
v_gene: TRBV7-8; d_gene: TRBD1; j_gene: TRBJ1-1; abundance: .; CDR3nt: TGTGCCAGCAGCCGCCAGGGACAGGGGAACACTGAAGCTTTCTTT; CDR3aa: CASSRQGQGNTEAFF
v_gene: TRBV3-1/TRBV3-2; d_gene: .; j_gene: TRBJ1-3; abundance: few; CDR3nt: TGTGCCAGCAGCCGAAGACGGGAGAACTCTGGAAACACCATATATTTT; CDR3aa: CASSRRRENSGNTIYF
v_gene: TRBV19; d_gene: .; j_gene: TRBJ1-5; abundance: .; CDR3nt: TGTGCCAGTAGTATCCTAGTGGGCAATCAGCCCCAGCATTTT; CDR3aa: CASSILVGNQPQHF
v_gene: TRBV29-1; d_gene: .; j_gene: TRBJ2-1; abundance: .; CDR3nt: TGCAGCGTTGTGACAGGTTACTACAATGAGCAGTTCTTC; CDR3aa: CSVVTGYYNEQFF
v_gene: TRBV11-1; d_gene: .; j_gene: TRBJ1-5; abundance: .; CDR3nt: TGTGCCAGCAGCTTAGCCCTGAATCAGCCCCAGCATTTT; CDR3aa: CASSLALNQPQHF
v_gene: TRBV11-2; d_gene: .; j_gene: TRBJ1-5; abundance: .; CDR3nt: TGTGCCAGCAGCTTAGGGCAGGGATATAGCAATCAGCCCCAGCATTTT; CDR3aa: CASSLGQGYSNQPQHF
v_gene: TRBV7-3; d_gene: .; j_gene: TRBJ2-3; abundance: once; CDR3nt: TGTGCCAGCAGCCCCCAGAGAGGGGGGGCCGGGTTGGATACGCAGTATTTT; CDR3aa: CASSPQRGGAGLDTQYF
v_gene: TRBV7-9; d_gene: TRBD1; j_gene: TRBJ1-4; abundance: once; CDR3nt: TGTGCCAGCAGCTCGGACAGGGTCCGTGAAAAACTGTTTTTT; CDR3aa: CASSSDRVREKLFF
v_gene: TRBV6-5; d_gene: .; j_gene: TRBJ1-3; abundance: .; CDR3nt: TGTGCCAGCAGTTCTGGGACATCGGGAAACACCATATATTTT; CDR3aa: CASSSGTSGNTIYF
v_gene: TRBV10-3; d_gene: .; j_gene: TRBJ1-4; abundance: .; CDR3nt: TGTGCCATCAGCCTCACAGGGCCCGGGGAGGAAAAACTGTTTTTT; CDR3aa: CAISLTGPGEEKLFF
v_gene: TRBV28; d_gene: TRBD1; j_gene: TRBJ1-2; abundance: .; CDR3nt: TGTGCCAGCAGTCTCGCCAGACAGGGACGGGTTGGCTACACCTTC; CDR3aa: CASSLARQGRVGYTF
v_gene: TRBV7-9; d_gene: .; j_gene: TRBJ2-2; abundance: .; CDR3nt: TGTGCCAGCAGCTTAGGGTACAGGGACACCGGGGAGCTGTTTTTT; CDR3aa: CASSLGYRDTGELFF
v_gene: TRBV20-1; d_gene: TRBD1; j_gene: TRBJ1-2; abundance: .; CDR3nt: TGCAGTGCTAGTTTACAGGGGGCAGATGGCTATGGCTACACCTTC; CDR3aa: CSASLQGADGYGYTF
v_gene: TRBV2; d_gene: TRBD2; j_gene: TRBJ2-3; abundance: .; CDR3nt: TGTGCCAGCAGCCCGAGCGGGGGGGCTAAGTATTTT; CDR3aa: CASSPSGGAKYF
v_gene: TRBV19; d_gene: TRBD1; j_gene: TRBJ2-3; abundance: .; CDR3nt: TGTGCCAGTAGTATCTTACCTCAGGGGGAGACAGATACGCAGTATTTT; CDR3aa: CASSILPQGETDTQYF
v_gene: TRBV28; d_gene: .; j_gene: TRBJ1-5; abundance: .; CDR3nt: TGTGCCAGCAGCCCAGGACAGCTTAATCAGCCCCAGCATTTT; CDR3aa: CASSPGQLNQPQHF
v_gene: TRBV6-1; d_gene: .; j_gene: TRBJ1-5; abundance: .; CDR3nt: TGTGCCAGCAGTGAAAAGCCGCCCGGGACATACAATCAGCCCCAGCATTTT; CDR3aa: CASSEKPPGTYNQPQHF
v_gene: TRBV28; d_gene: TRBD1; j_gene: TRBJ1-2; abundance: .; CDR3nt: TGTGCCAGCAGTTTATTTTCCGGGGACAGGGCAAATGGCTACACCTTC; CDR3aa: CASSLFSGDRANGYTF
v_gene: TRBV11-2; d_gene: .; j_gene: TRBJ2-7; abundance: .; CDR3nt: TGTGCCAGCAGCTTAGACAGGGAAACTTACGAGCAGTACTTC; CDR3aa: CASSLDRETYEQYF
v_gene: TRBV2; d_gene: TRBD2; j_gene: TRBJ2-2; abundance: once; CDR3nt: TGTGCCAGCAGTACCCGACTAGCCTCCCGCGGGGAGCTGTTTTTT; CDR3aa: CASSTRLASRGELFF
v_gene: TRBV5-1; d_gene: .; j_gene: TRBJ1-5; abundance: .; CDR3nt: TGCGCCAGCAGCTTGAGGGGGTCTGACAATCAGCCCCAGCATTTT; CDR3aa: CASSLRGSDNQPQHF
v_gene: TRBV2; d_gene: TRBD1; j_gene: TRBJ1-2; abundance: .; CDR3nt: TGTGCCAGCAGTGAAGCGCTGTTTCTGGGACAGAACTATGGCTACACCTTC; CDR3aa: CASSEALFLGQNYGYTF
v_gene: TRBV29-1; d_gene: .; j_gene: TRBJ1-1; abundance: few; CDR3nt: TGCAGCGTCCTACGGGATCGGAACACTGAAGCTTTCTTT; CDR3aa: CSVLRDRNTEAFF
v_gene: TRBV25-1; d_gene: TRBD1; j_gene: TRBJ2-6; abundance: few; CDR3nt: TGTGCCAGCAGTGAATACGGACAGGGGAAATCTGGGGCCAACGTCCTGACTTTC; CDR3aa: CASSEYGQGKSGANVLTF
v_gene: TRBV19; d_gene: .; j_gene: TRBJ1-1; abundance: .; CDR3nt: TGTGCCAGTAGTATAAAGGAGGACACTGAAGCTTTCTTT; CDR3aa: CASSIKEDTEAFF
v_gene: TRBV2; d_gene: .; j_gene: TRBJ2-6; abundance: .; CDR3nt: TGTGCCAGCAGGGAGGGACGGTTCTCTGGGGCCAACGTCCTGACTTTC; CDR3aa: CASREGRFSGANVLTF
v_gene: TRBV29-1; d_gene: .; j_gene: TRBJ2-1; abundance: few; CDR3nt: TGCAGCGTTGACAGGGGAACTCTAAATGAGCAGTTCTTC; CDR3aa: CSVDRGTLNEQFF
v_gene: TRBV2; d_gene: TRBD1; j_gene: TRBJ1-5; abundance: .; CDR3nt: TGTGCCAGCTCGGGACAGGGGGGAAATCAGCCCCAGCATTTT; CDR3aa: CASSGQGGNQPQHF
v_gene: TRBV29-1; d_gene: .; j_gene: TRBJ1-1; abundance: .; CDR3nt: TGCAGCGTTGAAGAATGGGCAGCCAACACTGAAGCTTTCTTT; CDR3aa: CSVEEWAANTEAFF
v_gene: TRBV5-6; d_gene: TRBD1; j_gene: TRBJ1-1; abundance: once; CDR3nt: TGTGCCAGCAGCTTGGGGGACAGGGAAGGAACTGAAGCTTTCTTT; CDR3aa: CASSLGDREGTEAFF
v_gene: TRBV3-1/TRBV3-2; d_gene: .; j_gene: TRBJ1-2; abundance: .; CDR3nt: TGTGCCAGCAGCTTGCAGGGCTATGGCTACACCTTC; CDR3aa: CASSLQGYGYTF
v_gene: TRBV2; d_gene: .; j_gene: TRBJ1-5; abundance: .; CDR3nt: TGTGCCAGCAGTGAGGGTTACAGGGCAAATCAGCCCCAGCATTTT; CDR3aa: CASSEGYRANQPQHF
v_gene: TRBV2; d_gene: .; j_gene: TRBJ1-1; abundance: few; CDR3nt: TGTGCCAGCAGTCTAGACCCATCTGAAGCTTTCTTT; CDR3aa: CASSLDPSEAFF
v_gene: TRBV9; d_gene: TRBD2; j_gene: TRBJ2-3; abundance: .; CDR3nt: TGTGCCAGCAGCGTAGCCCCCGGACTAGCGGACAACACAGATACGCAGTATTTT; CDR3aa: CASSVAPGLADNTDTQYF
v_gene: TRBV2; d_gene: .; j_gene: TRBJ1-1; abundance: .; CDR3nt: TGTGCCAGCAGTGGCGTCGGGTTGACTGAAGCTTTCTTT; CDR3aa: CASSGVGLTEAFF
v_gene: TRBV7-8; d_gene: .; j_gene: TRBJ1-2; abundance: .; CDR3nt: TGTGCCAGCAGCCCCGGAGGGACGGCTAACTATGGCTACACCTTC; CDR3aa: CASSPGGTANYGYTF
v_gene: TRBV15; d_gene: .; j_gene: TRBJ1-1; abundance: .; CDR3nt: TGTGCCACCCGCGAGCTGAACACTGAAGCTTTCTTT; CDR3aa: CATRELNTEAFF
v_gene: TRBV6-5; d_gene: TRBD1; j_gene: TRBJ1-1; abundance: .; CDR3nt: TGTGCCAGCAGTACGGGACAGGGGGGCCTGGCTTTCTTT; CDR3aa: CASSTGQGGLAFF
v_gene: TRBV28; d_gene: .; j_gene: TRBJ1-2; abundance: .; CDR3nt: TGTGCCAGCAGGTCTGCAGGGTACTATGGCTACACCTTC; CDR3aa: CASRSAGYYGYTF
v_gene: TRBV25-1; d_gene: .; j_gene: TRBJ2-3; abundance: few; CDR3nt: TGTGCCAGCAGTGAACCCCAGGGGCTCACAGATACGCAGTATTTT; CDR3aa: CASSEPQGLTDTQYF
v_gene: TRBV30; d_gene: .; j_gene: TRBJ1-2; abundance: .; CDR3nt: TGTGCCTGGAGTGTACGTAGGGGCGCCTATGGCTACACCTTC; CDR3aa: CAWSVRRGAYGYTF
v_gene: TRBV12-3/TRBV12-4; d_gene: .; j_gene: TRBJ1-4; abundance: .; CDR3nt: TGTGCCAGCAGTTTAAGGGAGGATGAAAAACTGTTTTTT; CDR3aa: CASSLREDEKLFF
v_gene: TRBV19; d_gene: TRBD1; j_gene: TRBJ2-2; abundance: once; CDR3nt: TGTGCCAGTAGGAACATAGACAGGGGCGGCACCGGGGAGCTGTTTTTT; CDR3aa: CASRNIDRGGTGELFF
v_gene: TRBV5-5; d_gene: TRBD1; j_gene: TRBJ1-1; abundance: .; CDR3nt: TGTGCCAGCAGAATCGACAGGGGACCCACTGAAGCTTTCTTT; CDR3aa: CASRIDRGPTEAFF
v_gene: TRBV9; d_gene: .; j_gene: TRBJ2-1; abundance: .; CDR3nt: TGTGCCAGCAGCGTAGGAGTAGCGGAGTACAATGAGCAGTTCTTC; CDR3aa: CASSVGVAEYNEQFF
v_gene: TRBV5-4; d_gene: TRBD1; j_gene: TRBJ2-5; abundance: .; CDR3nt: TGTGCCAGCAGCCCGGGACAGGGGGACCAAGAGACCCAGTACTTC; CDR3aa: CASSPGQGDQETQYF
v_gene: TRBV10-2; d_gene: .; j_gene: TRBJ1-6; abundance: .; CDR3nt: TGCGCCAGCAGCGTTCCGACGACAGTCGGAAATTCACCCCTCCACTTT; CDR3aa: CASSVPTTVGNSPLHF
v_gene: TRBV6-5; d_gene: TRBD1; j_gene: TRBJ2-2; abundance: .; CDR3nt: TGTGCCAGCACTCCCGGGACAGCGAACACCGGGGAGCTGTTTTTT; CDR3aa: CASTPGTANTGELFF
v_gene: TRBV18; d_gene: .; j_gene: TRBJ2-2; abundance: .; CDR3nt: TGTGCCAGCTCACCACAGTCGGTGAGGAACACCGGGGAGCTGTTTTTT; CDR3aa: CASSPQSVRNTGELFF
v_gene: TRBV7-8; d_gene: .; j_gene: TRBJ1-2; abundance: once; CDR3nt: TGTGCCAGCAGCTTAGCAGGGGCCGACTATGGCTACACCTTC; CDR3aa: CASSLAGADYGYTF